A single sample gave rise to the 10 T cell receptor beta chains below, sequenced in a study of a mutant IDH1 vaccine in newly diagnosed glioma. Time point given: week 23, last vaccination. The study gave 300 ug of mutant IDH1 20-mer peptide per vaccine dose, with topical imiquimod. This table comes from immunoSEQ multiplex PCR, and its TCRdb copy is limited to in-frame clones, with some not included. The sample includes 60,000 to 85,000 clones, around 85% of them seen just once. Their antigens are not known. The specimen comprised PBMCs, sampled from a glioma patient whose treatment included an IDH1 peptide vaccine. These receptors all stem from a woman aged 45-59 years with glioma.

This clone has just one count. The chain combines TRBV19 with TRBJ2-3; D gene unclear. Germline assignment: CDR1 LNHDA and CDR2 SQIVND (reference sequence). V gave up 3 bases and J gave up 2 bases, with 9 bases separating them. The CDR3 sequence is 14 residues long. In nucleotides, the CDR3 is TGTGCCAGTAGTATTCAGAAGTACACAGATACGCAGTATTTT. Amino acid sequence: CASSIQKYTDTQYF.

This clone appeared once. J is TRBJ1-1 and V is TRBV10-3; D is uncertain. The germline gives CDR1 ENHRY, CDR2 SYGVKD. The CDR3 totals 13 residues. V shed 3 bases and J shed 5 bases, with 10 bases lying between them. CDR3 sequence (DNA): TGTGCCATCAGTGATTTGCCTCGAACTGAAGCTTTCTTT. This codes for CAISDLPRTEAFF.

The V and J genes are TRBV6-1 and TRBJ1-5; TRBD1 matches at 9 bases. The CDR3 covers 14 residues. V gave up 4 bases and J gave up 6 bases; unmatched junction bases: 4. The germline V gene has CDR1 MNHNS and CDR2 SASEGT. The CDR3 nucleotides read TGTGCCAGCAGTGGACAGGGGGTAGGTCAGCCCCAGCATTTT. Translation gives CASSGQGVGQPQHF.

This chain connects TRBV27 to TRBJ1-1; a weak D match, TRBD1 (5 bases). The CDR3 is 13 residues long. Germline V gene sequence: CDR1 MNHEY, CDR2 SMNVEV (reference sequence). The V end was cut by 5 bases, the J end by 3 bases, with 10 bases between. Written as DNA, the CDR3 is TGTGCCAGCAGTAAGGAGGGGTACACTGAAGCTTTCTTT. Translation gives CASSKEGYTEAFF.

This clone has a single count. CDR3 DNA sequence: TGCAGCGTTGAAGTGGGTGGCGCCCGACCTCATTACGAGCAGTACTTC. Translating gives CSVEVGGARPHYEQYF. V gene TRBV29-1 combines with J gene TRBJ2-7, with D hard to call. V was pared by 1 base and J by 4 bases, with 20 bases between. Germline V CDR1 and CDR2: SQVTM, ANQGSEA. CDR3 size: 16 residues.

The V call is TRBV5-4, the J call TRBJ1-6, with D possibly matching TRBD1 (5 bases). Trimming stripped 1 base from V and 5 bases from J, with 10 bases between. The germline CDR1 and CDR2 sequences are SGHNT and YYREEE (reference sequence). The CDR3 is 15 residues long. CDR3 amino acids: CASSLQGYNNSPLHF. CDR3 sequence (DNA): TGTGCCAGCAGCTTGCAGGGCTACAATAATTCACCCCTCCACTTT.

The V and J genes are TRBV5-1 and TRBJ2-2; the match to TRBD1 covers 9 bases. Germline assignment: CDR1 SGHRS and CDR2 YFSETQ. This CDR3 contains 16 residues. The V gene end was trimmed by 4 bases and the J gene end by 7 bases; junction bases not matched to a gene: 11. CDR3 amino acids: CASSRPGQGKYGELFF. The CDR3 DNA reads TGCGCCAGCAGCCGGCCGGGACAGGGCAAATACGGGGAGCTGTTTTTT.

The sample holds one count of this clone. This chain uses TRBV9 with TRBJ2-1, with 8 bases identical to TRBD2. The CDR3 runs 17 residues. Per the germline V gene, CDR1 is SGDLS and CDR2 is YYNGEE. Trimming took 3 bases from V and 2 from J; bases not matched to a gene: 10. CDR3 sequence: CASSGSVAGPTYNEQFF. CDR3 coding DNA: TGTGCCAGCAGCGGATCGGTAGCGGGGCCAACCTACAATGAGCAGTTCTTC.

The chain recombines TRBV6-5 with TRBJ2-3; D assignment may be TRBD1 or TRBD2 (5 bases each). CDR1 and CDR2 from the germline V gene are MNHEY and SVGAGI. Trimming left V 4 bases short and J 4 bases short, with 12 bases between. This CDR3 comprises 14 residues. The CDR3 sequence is CASSSLGASDTQYF. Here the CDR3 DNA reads TGTGCCAGCAGTTCCCTCGGGGCCTCAGATACGCAGTATTTT.

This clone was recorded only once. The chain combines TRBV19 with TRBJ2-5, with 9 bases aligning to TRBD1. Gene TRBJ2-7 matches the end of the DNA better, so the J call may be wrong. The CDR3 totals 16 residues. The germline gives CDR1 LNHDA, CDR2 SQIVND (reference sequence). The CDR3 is CASSIGLGQGLYEQYF. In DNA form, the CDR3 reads TGTGCCAGTAGTATAGGACTAGGACAGGGGCTCTACGAGCAGTACTTC.